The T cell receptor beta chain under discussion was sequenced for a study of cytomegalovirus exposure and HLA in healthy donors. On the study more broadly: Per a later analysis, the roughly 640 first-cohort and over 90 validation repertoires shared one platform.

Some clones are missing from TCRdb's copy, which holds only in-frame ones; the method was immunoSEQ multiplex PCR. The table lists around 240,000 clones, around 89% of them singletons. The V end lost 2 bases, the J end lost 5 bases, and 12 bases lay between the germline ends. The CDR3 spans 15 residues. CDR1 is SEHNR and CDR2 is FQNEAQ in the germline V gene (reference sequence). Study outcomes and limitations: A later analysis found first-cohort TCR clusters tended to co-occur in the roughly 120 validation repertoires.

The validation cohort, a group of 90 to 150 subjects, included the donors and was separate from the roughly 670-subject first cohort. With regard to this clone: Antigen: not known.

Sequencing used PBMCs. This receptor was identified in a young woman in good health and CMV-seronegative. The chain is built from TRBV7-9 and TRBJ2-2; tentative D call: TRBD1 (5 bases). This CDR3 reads CASSLPGLGTGELFF. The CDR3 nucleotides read TGTGCCAGCAGCTTACCAGGGTTGGGGACCGGGGAGCTGTTTTTT. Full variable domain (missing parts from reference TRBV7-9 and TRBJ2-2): DTGVSQNPRHKITKRGQNVTFRCDPISEHNRLYWYRQTLGQGPEFLTYFQNEAQLEKSRLLSDRFSAERPKGSFSTLEIQRTEQGDSAMYLCASSLPGLGTGELFFGEGSRLTVL.